Here is one T cell receptor beta chain with its context. Antigen specificity is unknown. Trimming took 3 bases from V and 5 from J; bases not matched to a gene: 8. This CDR3 spans 16 amino acids. Germline V gives CDR1 SGDLS, CDR2 YYNGEE. These data are taken from a study of cytomegalovirus exposure and HLA in healthy donors. General study findings and limits: Most observed TCR sequences were rare, whereas some public TCRs were detected in many donors. Cytomegalovirus-associated status was assigned to 150 to 200 TCR beta chains.

PCR used 60 Vbeta primers and 13 Jbeta primers. Profiling relied on immunoSEQ multiplex PCR, and the TCRdb table lists in-frame clones only, not all of them. The sample lists about 160,000 clones; about 80% were seen once. The gene calls are TRBV9 and TRBJ2-2, with 9 bases fitting TRBD1. Input material: PBMCs. The clonotype comes from a man aged 30 to 45 in good health and CMV-seronegative. In DNA, the CDR3 is TGTGCCAGCAGCGCGCCCGGGACAGGGCGAACCGGGGAGCTGTTTTTT. Protein: CASSAPGTGRTGELFF.